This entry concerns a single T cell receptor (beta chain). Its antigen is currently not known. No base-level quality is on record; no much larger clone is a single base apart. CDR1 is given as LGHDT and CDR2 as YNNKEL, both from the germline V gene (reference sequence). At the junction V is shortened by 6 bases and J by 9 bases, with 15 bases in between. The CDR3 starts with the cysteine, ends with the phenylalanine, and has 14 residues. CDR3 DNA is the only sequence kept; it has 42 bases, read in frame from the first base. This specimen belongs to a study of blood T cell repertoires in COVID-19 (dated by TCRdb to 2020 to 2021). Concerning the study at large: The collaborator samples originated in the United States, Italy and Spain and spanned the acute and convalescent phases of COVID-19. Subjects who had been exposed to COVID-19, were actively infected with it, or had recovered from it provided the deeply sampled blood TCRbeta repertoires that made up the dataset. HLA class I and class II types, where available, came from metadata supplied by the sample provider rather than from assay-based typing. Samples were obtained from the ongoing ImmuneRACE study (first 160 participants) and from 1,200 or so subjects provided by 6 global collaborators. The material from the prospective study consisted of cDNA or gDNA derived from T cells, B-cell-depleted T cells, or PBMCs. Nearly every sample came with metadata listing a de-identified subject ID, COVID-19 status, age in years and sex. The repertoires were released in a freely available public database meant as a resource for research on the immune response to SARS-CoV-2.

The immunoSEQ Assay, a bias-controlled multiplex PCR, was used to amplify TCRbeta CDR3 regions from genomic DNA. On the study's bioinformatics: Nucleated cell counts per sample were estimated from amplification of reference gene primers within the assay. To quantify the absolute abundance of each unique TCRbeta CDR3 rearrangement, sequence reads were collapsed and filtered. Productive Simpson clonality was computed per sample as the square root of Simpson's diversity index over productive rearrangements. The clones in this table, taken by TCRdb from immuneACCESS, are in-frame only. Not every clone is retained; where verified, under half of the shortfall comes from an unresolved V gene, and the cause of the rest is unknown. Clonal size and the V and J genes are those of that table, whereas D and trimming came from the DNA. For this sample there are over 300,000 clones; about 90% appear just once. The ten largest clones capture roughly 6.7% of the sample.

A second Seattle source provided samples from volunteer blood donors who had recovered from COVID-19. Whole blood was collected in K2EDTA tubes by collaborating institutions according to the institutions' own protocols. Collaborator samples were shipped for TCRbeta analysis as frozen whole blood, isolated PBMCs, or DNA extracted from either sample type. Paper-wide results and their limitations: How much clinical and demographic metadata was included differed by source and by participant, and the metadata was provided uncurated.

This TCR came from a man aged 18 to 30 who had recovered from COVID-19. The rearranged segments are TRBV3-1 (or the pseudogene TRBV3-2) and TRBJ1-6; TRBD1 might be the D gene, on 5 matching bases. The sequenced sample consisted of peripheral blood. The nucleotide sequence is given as TGTGCCAGCAGTCTGACCGGGGGAGGTTCACCCCTCCACTTT. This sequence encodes CASSLTGGGSPLHF.